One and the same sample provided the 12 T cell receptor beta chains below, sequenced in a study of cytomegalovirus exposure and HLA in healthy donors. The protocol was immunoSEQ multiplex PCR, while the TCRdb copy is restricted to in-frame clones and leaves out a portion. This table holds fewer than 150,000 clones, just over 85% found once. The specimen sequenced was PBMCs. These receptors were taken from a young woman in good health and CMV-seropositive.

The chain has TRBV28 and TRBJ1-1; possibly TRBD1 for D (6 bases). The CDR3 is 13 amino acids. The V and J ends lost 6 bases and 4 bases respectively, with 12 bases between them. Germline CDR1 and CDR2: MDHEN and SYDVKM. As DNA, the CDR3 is TGTGCCAGCAGGCCCCAGGGGCCCACTGAAGCTTTCTTT. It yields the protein CASRPQGPTEAFF.

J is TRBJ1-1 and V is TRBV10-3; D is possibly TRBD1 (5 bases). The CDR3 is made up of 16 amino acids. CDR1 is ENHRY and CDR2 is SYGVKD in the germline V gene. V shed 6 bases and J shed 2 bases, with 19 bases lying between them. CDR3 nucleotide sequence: TGTGCCATCAGAGTAACGGACAAGCGAATAAACACTGAAGCTTTCTTT. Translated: CAIRVTDKRINTEAFF.

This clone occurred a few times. The CDR3: CASTPRQDRYGYTF. CDR3 nucleotides: TGTGCCAGCACCCCACGACAGGACCGGTATGGCTACACCTTC. The chain employs TRBV6-6 and TRBJ1-2; D possibly corresponds to TRBD1 (6 bases). The V gene's germline CDR1 is MNHNY and CDR2 SVGAGI (reference sequence). The CDR3 extends over 14 amino acids. V was pared by 7 bases and J by 5 bases, with 17 bases between.

This CDR3 is CASSQEGRGFRIYTEAFF. DNA for the CDR3: TGTGCCAGCAGCCAAGAAGGTCGCGGTTTTCGGATATACACTGAAGCTTTCTTT. This rearrangement joins TRBV4-2 to TRBJ1-1; no clear D. The CDR3 runs 18 residues. V was shortened by 0 bases and J by 3 bases, with 20 bases between the two germline ends. From germline, CDR1 is LGHNA and CDR2 YNFKEQ.

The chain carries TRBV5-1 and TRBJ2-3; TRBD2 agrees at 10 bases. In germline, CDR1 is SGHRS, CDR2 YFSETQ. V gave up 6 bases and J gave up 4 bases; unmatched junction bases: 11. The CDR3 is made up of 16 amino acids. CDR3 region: CASTSGGLARADTQYF. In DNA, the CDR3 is TGCGCCAGCACCTCGGGGGGACTAGCGAGGGCAGATACGCAGTATTTT.

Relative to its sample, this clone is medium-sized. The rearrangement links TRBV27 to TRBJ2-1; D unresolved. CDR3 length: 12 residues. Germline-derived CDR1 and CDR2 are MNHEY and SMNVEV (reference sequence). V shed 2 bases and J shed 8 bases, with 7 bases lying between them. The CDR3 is CASSLARDEQFF. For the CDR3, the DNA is TGTGCCAGCAGTTTAGCTCGGGATGAGCAGTTCTTC.

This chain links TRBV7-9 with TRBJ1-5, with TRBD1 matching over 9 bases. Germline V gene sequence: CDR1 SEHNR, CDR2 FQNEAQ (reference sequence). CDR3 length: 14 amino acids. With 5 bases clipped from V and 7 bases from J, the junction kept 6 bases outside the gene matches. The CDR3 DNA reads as TGTGCCAGCAGCGCCCGGACAGGGGAACAGCCCCAGCATTTT. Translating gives CASSARTGEQPQHF.

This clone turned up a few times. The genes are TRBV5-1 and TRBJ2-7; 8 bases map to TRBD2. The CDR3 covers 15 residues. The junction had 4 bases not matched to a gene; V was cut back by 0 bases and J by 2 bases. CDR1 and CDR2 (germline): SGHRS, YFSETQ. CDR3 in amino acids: CASSLGPAGAYEQYF. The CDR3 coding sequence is TGCGCCAGCAGCTTGGGCCCAGCGGGAGCCTACGAGCAGTACTTC.

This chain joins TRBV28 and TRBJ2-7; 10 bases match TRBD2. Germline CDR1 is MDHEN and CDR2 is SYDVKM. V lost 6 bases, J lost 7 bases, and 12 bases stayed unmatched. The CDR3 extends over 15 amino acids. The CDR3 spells CASRKSGGASREQYF. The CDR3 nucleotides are TGTGCCAGCAGGAAGAGCGGGGGGGCATCTCGGGAGCAGTACTTC.

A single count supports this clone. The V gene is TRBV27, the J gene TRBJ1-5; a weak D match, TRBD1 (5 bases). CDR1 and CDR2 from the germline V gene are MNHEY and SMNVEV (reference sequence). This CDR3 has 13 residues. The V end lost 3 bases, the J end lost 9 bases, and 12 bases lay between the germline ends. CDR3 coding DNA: TGTGCCAGCAGTTTGAGTTGGGGCCGGCCCCAGCATTTT. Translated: CASSLSWGRPQHF.

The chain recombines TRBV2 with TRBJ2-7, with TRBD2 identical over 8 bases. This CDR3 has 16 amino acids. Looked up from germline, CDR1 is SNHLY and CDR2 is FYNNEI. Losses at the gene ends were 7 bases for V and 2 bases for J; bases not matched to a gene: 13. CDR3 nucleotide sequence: TGTGCCAGCATGTACGGGGGGGCCCCCGGCCCCTACGAGCAGTACTTC. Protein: CASMYGGAPGPYEQYF. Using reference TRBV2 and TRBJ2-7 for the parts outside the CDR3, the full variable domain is EPEVTQTPSHQVTQMGQEVILRCVPISNHLYFYWYRQILGQKVEFLVSFYNNEISEKSEIFDDQFSVERPDGSNFTLKIRSTKLEDSAMYFCASMYGGAPGPYEQYFGPGTRLTVT.

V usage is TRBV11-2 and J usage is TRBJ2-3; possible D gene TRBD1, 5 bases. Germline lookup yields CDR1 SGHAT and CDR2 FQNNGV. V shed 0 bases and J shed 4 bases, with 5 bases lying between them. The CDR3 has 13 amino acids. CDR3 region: CASSLEGPDTQYF. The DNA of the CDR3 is TGTGCCAGCAGCTTAGAGGGGCCAGATACGCAGTATTTT.